These T cell receptor beta chains were read from a single sample in a study of blood T cell repertoires in COVID-19. Profiled with immunoSEQ multiplex PCR; TCRdb holds only in-frame clones, not every one. The sample has approximately 190,000 clones, roughly 89% seen once; the top ten hold 3% to 3.5%. The sample taken for sequencing was PBMCs or T cells enriched from blood (not recorded which). All receptors derive from a woman aged 30 to 39 who had been exposed to COVID-19. Each CDR3 is given with its conserved first and last residue. Each record gives: V gene, D gene, J gene, clone size, CDR3 protein, CDR3 DNA. D genes are given only for firm matches. Clone size is shown for a subset of rows, as once, few, many or a class of expanded clone.

TRBV6-5	-	TRBJ1-6	-	CASSRSTGPLHF	TGTGCCAGCAGCCGGAGTACCGGACCCCTCCACTTT
TRBV3-1/TRBV3-2	TRBD1	TRBJ2-7	once	CASSRGQFFEQYF	TGTGCCAGCAGCCGGGGACAGTTTTTCGAGCAGTACTTC
TRBV7-3	TRBD1	TRBJ2-2	-	CASSEGTVNTGELFF	TGTGCCAGCAGCGAGGGGACAGTGAACACCGGGGAGCTGTTTTTT
TRBV6-2/TRBV6-3	TRBD2	TRBJ2-1	-	CASSPASGGPSSYNEQFF	TGTGCCAGCAGTCCGGCTAGCGGGGGTCCCAGCTCCTACAATGAGCAGTTCTTC
TRBV7-3	-	TRBJ2-6	-	CASSFGGANVLTF	TGTGCCAGCAGCTTCGGTGGGGCCAACGTCCTGACTTTC
TRBV4-1	-	TRBJ1-6	-	CASSQGDGSLHF	TGCGCCAGCAGCCAGGGAGACGGATCCCTCCACTTT
TRBV7-9	-	TRBJ2-7	few	CASSFTAHEQYF	TGTGCCAGCAGCTTCACAGCCCACGAGCAGTACTTC
TRBV9	-	TRBJ2-3	-	CASSPRPLPTDTQYF	TGTGCCAGCAGCCCACGTCCCCTACCCACAGATACGCAGTATTTT
TRBV7-8	TRBD2	TRBJ2-1	once	CASSSRAGSFNEQFF	TGTGCCAGCAGCTCACGAGCGGGGTCCTTCAATGAGCAGTTCTTC
TRBV30	TRBD1	TRBJ1-5	-	CAWERQGIDQPQHF	TGTGCCTGGGAAAGACAGGGGATCGATCAGCCCCAGCATTTT
TRBV9	-	TRBJ1-1	few	CASTPGDSNTEAFF	TGTGCCAGCACCCCGGGGGACTCGAACACTGAAGCTTTCTTT
TRBV5-1	-	TRBJ2-5	-	CASSFSAGKETQYF	TGCGCCAGCAGCTTTTCGGCGGGGAAAGAGACCCAGTACTTC
TRBV21-1	-	TRBJ2-5	-	CASRASGGAEETQYF	TGTGCCAGCCGGGCTAGCGGGGGGGCTGAGGAGACCCAGTACTTC
TRBV19	-	TRBJ2-2	-	CASTPIGGRTGELFF	TGTGCCAGTACCCCTATAGGGGGTAGGACCGGGGAGCTGTTTTTT
TRBV6-5	-	TRBJ1-1	few	CASRPQGQNTEAFF	TGTGCCAGCAGGCCTCAGGGGCAGAACACTGAAGCTTTCTTT
TRBV5-5	-	TRBJ1-4	-	CASSLQQGGGVKLFF	TGTGCCAGCAGCTTGCAACAGGGTGGTGGGGTAAAACTGTTTTTT
TRBV13	-	TRBJ2-7	few	CASSPGGSYEQYF	TGTGCCAGCAGCCCCGGGGGCTCCTACGAGCAGTACTTC
TRBV7-3	TRBD1	TRBJ1-2	-	CASSPGQGPYGYTF	TGTGCCAGCAGCCCCGGACAGGGTCCCTATGGCTACACCTTC
TRBV7-8	-	TRBJ1-6	-	CASSLATRVPLHF	TGTGCCAGCAGCTTAGCGACCAGGGTCCCCCTCCACTTT
TRBV7-8	-	TRBJ1-1	-	CASSSIYAARASGTEAFF	TGTGCCAGCAGCTCAATTTATGCGGCGAGGGCCTCGGGGACTGAAGCTTTCTTT
TRBV6-4	TRBD1	TRBJ1-5	once	CASSSDRGRVSNQPQHF	TGTGCCAGCAGTTCCGACAGGGGGCGCGTTAGCAATCAGCCCCAGCATTTT
TRBV6-2/TRBV6-3	-	TRBJ2-3	-	CASSYQLTGGDTQYF	TGTGCCAGCAGTTACCAGCTCACCGGGGGAGATACGCAGTATTTT
TRBV29-1	-	TRBJ1-2	-	CSVLEPNTYGYTF	TGCAGCGTTCTGGAGCCCAATACCTATGGCTACACCTTC
TRBV2	-	TRBJ2-7	few	CASSTRAEQYF	TGTGCCAGCAGTACCAGGGCCGAGCAGTACTTC
TRBV10-3	-	TRBJ1-4	-	CASWNLQGEKLFF	TGTGCCTCATGGAACCTCCAGGGTGAAAAACTGTTTTTT
TRBV19	-	TRBJ2-2	-	CASSSSGSGELFF	TGTGCCAGTAGTTCGTCAGGGTCCGGGGAGCTGTTTTTT
TRBV10-3	TRBD1	TRBJ1-1	-	CAIRGTGNTEAFF	TGTGCCATCAGGGGGACAGGGAACACTGAAGCTTTCTTT
TRBV11-2	TRBD2	TRBJ2-2	-	CASSARTSGDTGELFF	TGTGCCAGCAGCGCCAGGACTAGCGGTGACACCGGGGAGCTGTTTTTT
TRBV18	-	TRBJ1-4	-	CASSPRDFKNREKLFF	TGTGCCAGCTCTCCTCGGGATTTCAAAAACCGGGAAAAACTGTTTTTT
TRBV7-9	-	TRBJ1-1	-	CASSLYEGTEAFF	TGTGCCAGCAGCTTATACGAGGGAACTGAAGCTTTCTTT
TRBV6-5	TRBD1	TRBJ2-2	-	CASSLGGTGGRELFF	TGTGCCAGCAGCCTCGGGGGGACAGGGGGCCGGGAGCTGTTTTTT
TRBV7-9	TRBD1	TRBJ2-1	-	CASSLETGERNEQFF	TGTGCCAGCAGCTTAGAGACAGGGGAAAGGAATGAGCAGTTCTTC
TRBV5-1	-	TRBJ2-7	-	CASSFGLQRVSYEQYF	TGCGCCAGCAGCTTTGGGTTGCAGCGGGTATCCTACGAGCAGTACTTC
TRBV19	TRBD1	TRBJ2-4	-	CASRGTGRDPKNIQYF	TGTGCCAGTAGGGGGACAGGTCGAGATCCCAAAAACATTCAGTACTTC
TRBV14	TRBD1	TRBJ2-7	-	CASSQAGRDRIIYEQYF	TGTGCCAGCAGCCAAGCAGGCCGGGACAGGATAATTTACGAGCAGTACTTC
TRBV25-1	TRBD1	TRBJ2-1	-	CASSQQWVTGGGDEQFF	TGTGCCAGCAGTCAACAGTGGGTCACAGGGGGCGGGGATGAGCAGTTCTTC
TRBV19	-	TRBJ1-5	-	CASSIEAPQPQHF	TGTGCCAGTAGTATAGAAGCGCCTCAGCCCCAGCATTTT
TRBV7-9	TRBD1	TRBJ1-3	-	CASSYGQGAGNTIYF	TGTGCCAGCAGCTACGGACAGGGGGCCGGAAACACCATATATTTT
TRBV7-2	TRBD1	TRBJ1-2	once	CASSLGQGGGYTF	TGTGCCAGCAGCTTAGGACAGGGTGGAGGCTACACCTTC
TRBV5-6	-	TRBJ2-7	few	CASSLGQAMSYEQYF	TGTGCCAGCAGCTTGGGACAGGCGATGTCCTACGAGCAGTACTTC
TRBV19	-	TRBJ1-2	-	CASSITPGSTYGYTF	TGTGCCAGTAGCATAACCCCCGGGTCGACTTATGGCTACACCTTC
TRBV27	TRBD1	TRBJ1-2	few	CASRQGGLTYYGYTF	TGTGCCAGCAGACAGGGGGGTCTTACCTACTATGGCTACACCTTC
TRBV5-1	-	TRBJ2-7	-	CASSLNLATYEQYF	TGCGCCAGCAGCTTGAACTTAGCTACCTACGAGCAGTACTTC
TRBV6-5	-	TRBJ2-2	-	CASSPGSYNTGELFF	TGTGCCAGCAGTCCGGGGTCCTACAACACCGGGGAGCTGTTTTTT
TRBV19	-	TRBJ1-2	-	CASSTPLDRANYGYTF	TGTGCCAGTAGTACCCCCTTGGACAGAGCTAACTATGGCTACACCTTC